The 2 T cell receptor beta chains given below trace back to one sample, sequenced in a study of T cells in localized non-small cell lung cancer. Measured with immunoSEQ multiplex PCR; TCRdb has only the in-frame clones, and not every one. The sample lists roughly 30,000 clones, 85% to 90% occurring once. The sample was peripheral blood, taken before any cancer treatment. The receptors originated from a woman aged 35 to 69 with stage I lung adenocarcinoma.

CDR3 DNA sequence: TGTGCCAGCAGTTTATTTCCTCGACAGTCAGACCAAGAGACCCAGTACTTC. Translation gives CASSLFPRQSDQETQYF. J is TRBJ2-5 and V is TRBV27; D is perhaps TRBD1 (5 bases). CDR3 length: 17 amino acids. The ends were cut back, 1 base at V and 0 bases at J, with 15 bases in the middle. The germline gives CDR1 MNHEY, CDR2 SMNVEV (reference sequence).

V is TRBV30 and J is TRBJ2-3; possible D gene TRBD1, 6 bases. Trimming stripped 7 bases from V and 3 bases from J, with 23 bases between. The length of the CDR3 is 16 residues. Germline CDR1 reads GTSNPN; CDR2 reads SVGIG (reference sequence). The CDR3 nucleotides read TGTGCCTCGCTTTCGACAGGCGCGGAATCAACAGATACGCAGTATTTT. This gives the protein CASLSTGAESTDTQYF.